Listed here are 5 T cell receptor beta chains from one sample, sequenced in a study of early T cells in non-severe SARS-CoV-2 infection (dated by TCRdb to about 2021). Library preparation employed 5' RACE. The sequencing machine was a NextSeq 500. TCRdb reran the public reads through fastp at Q25 and MiXCR, keeping productive beta chains. Here each entry gathers all rows of one CDR3 protein and keeps the most common genes and DNA. Recorded for this sample are some 41,000 distinct CDR3 sequences; roughly 5.9% of them occurred a single time. The top ten clones comprise roughly 25% of the sample. The sequenced sample consisted of whole blood. The receptors stem from an adult who was a healthcare worker with PCR-confirmed SARS-CoV-2 infection or an uninfected control (not recorded which).

This clonotype showed up many times. The rearrangement uses TRBV2 and TRBJ2-3; D may correspond to TRBD1 or TRBD2 (5 bases each). This CDR3 has 15 amino acids. Germline values: CDR1 SNHLY, CDR2 FYNNEI. V was cut by 1 base and J by 4 bases, with 12 bases left in between. The CDR3 reads CASSEGYGAADTQYF. CDR3 DNA: TGTGCCAGCAGTGAAGGATACGGGGCAGCAGATACGCAGTATTTT.

The chain couples TRBV20-1 to TRBJ2-5; possible D gene TRBD2, 6 bases. Trimming took off 3 bases at V and 5 bases at J, with 13 bases between the two ends. Germline CDR1 is DFQATT and CDR2 is SNEGSKA (reference sequence). The CDR3 is made up of 13 amino acids. The CDR3 here is CSARRFGGETQYF. The CDR3 DNA is TGCAGTGCTAGGAGGTTTGGGGGGGAGACCCAGTACTTC.

There are many counts of this clonotype. The chain is built from TRBV19 and TRBJ2-1; the D gene is possibly TRBD2 (5 bases). Germline V lookup: CDR1 LNHDA, CDR2 SQIVND (reference sequence). The CDR3 is 13 amino acids. Trimming cost V 4 bases and J 7 bases, with 11 bases left between them. The chain's CDR3 is CASSSLAPNEQFF. In DNA form, the CDR3 reads TGTGCCAGTAGTAGTCTAGCCCCTAATGAGCAGTTCTTC.

This clonotype was observed many times. The V call is TRBV12-5, the J call TRBJ2-1; no reliable D call. CDR3 length: 16 amino acids. V lost 7 bases and J lost 3, with 19 bases in between. CDR1 is LGHNT and CDR2 is FRNRAP in the germline V gene. CDR3 sequence reads: CASATLRIVDYNEQFF. The CDR3 DNA follows: TGTGCTAGTGCCACGCTCAGGATCGTTGACTACAATGAGCAGTTCTTC.

This clonotype was observed a few times. A read error may be the cause here, since a much bigger clone is one base away. The J gene is TRBJ1-5, the V gene TRBV7-9, with D hard to call. This CDR3 spans 12 amino acids. Germline-derived CDR1 and CDR2 are SEHNR and FQNEAQ (reference sequence). CDR3 amino acids: CVSRDNNQPQHF. CDR3 nucleotide sequence: TGTGTCAGCAGAGACAACAATCAGCCCCAGCATTTT.